The 28 T cell receptor beta chains below come from one sample, sequenced in a study of CD8+ T cells in alopecia areata. The authors extracted RNA and reverse transcribed it into cDNA as the sequencing template. TCRdb's table, derived via immunoSEQ multiplex PCR, lists solely in-frame clones and lacks some. The sample shows about 180,000 clones, approximately 62% of them seen only once. The specimen comprised CD4+ T cells sorted from blood, sampled at week 0. These receptor sequences come from a human donor with alopecia areata.

In its sample, this clone was seen a few times. The chain is built from TRBV6-1 and TRBJ2-7; D is ambiguous. Per germline, CDR1 MNHNS and CDR2 SASEGT. CDR3 length equals 11 residues. Trimming pared 10 bases from V and 5 bases from J, leaving 12 bases between. The CDR3 reads CAISTLNEQYF. The CDR3 DNA reads TGTGCCATATCGACCCTAAACGAGCAGTACTTC.

This clone was seen only a few times. This sequence joins TRBV7-2 and TRBJ2-7; either TRBD1 or TRBD2 may fit D (5 bases each). The CDR3 has 13 amino acids. The V end lost 5 bases, the J end lost 4 bases, and 12 bases lay between the germline ends. CDR1 is SGHTA and CDR2 is FQGNSA in the germline V gene. CDR3 nucleotides: TGTGCCAGCAGCCCGAGGGCAGGGTACGAGCAGTACTTC. It is translated as CASSPRAGYEQYF.

V usage is TRBV25-1 and J usage is TRBJ1-4, with D possibly being TRBD1 (5 bases). Trimming took 5 bases from V and 10 from J, leaving 8 bases between them. This CDR3 is 11 amino acids long. Germline CDR1 reads MGHDK; CDR2 reads SYGVNS. The CDR3 DNA reads TGTGCCAGCAGTAAGGGACCAAAACTGTTTTTT. Encoded protein: CASSKGPKLFF. The full variable domain, rest sourced from reference TRBV25-1 and TRBJ1-4, is EADIYQTPRYLVIGTGKKITLECSQTMGHDKMYWYQQDPGMELHLIHYSYGVNSTEKGDLSSESTVSRIRTEHFPLTLESARPSHTSQYLCASSKGPKLFFGSGTQLSVL.

The chain carries TRBV15 and TRBJ2-5, with 7 bases matching TRBD1. The germline V gene encodes CDR1 LNHNV and CDR2 YYDKDF (reference sequence). Trimming removed 0 bases from V and 1 base from J; junction bases left unmatched: 5. The CDR3 has 16 amino acids. The CDR3 loop is CATSRDWAGGQETQYF. The CDR3 bases are TGTGCCACCAGCAGAGATTGGGCAGGGGGCCAAGAGACCCAGTACTTC.

This clone was seen a few times. This chain links TRBV29-1 with TRBJ2-5; D is possibly TRBD1 or TRBD2 (5 bases each). CDR1 and CDR2 from the germline V gene are SQVTM and ANQGSEA. Trimming took 8 bases from V and 4 from J, leaving 11 bases between them. This CDR3 spans 11 amino acids. The CDR3 loop reads CSCRAGETQYF. The CDR3, as DNA: TGCAGCTGCAGGGCGGGAGAGACCCAGTACTTC.

This clone was observed a handful of times. The CDR3 DNA sequence: TGCGCCAGCAGTACCGGGTCCCACACTGAAGCTTTCTTT. Protein product: CASSTGSHTEAFF. The rearrangement uses TRBV5-1 and TRBJ1-1; no reliable D call. This CDR3 region has 13 residues. The V end was cut by 5 bases, the J end by 3 bases, with 11 bases between. The V gene's germline CDR1 is SGHRS and CDR2 YFSETQ.

This sequence joins TRBV11-2 and TRBJ1-6; D is undetermined. With 1 base removed from V and 7 bases from J, the gap between germline ends came to 14 bases. This CDR3 is built from 16 residues. The germline gives CDR1 SGHAT, CDR2 FQNNGV. The CDR3 spells CASSLGRAGKNSPLHF. As DNA, the CDR3 is TGTGCCAGCAGCTTAGGGAGGGCAGGAAAAAATTCACCCCTCCACTTT.

This clone was seen more than once but under ten times. The J gene is TRBJ1-2, the V gene TRBV20-1, with 7 bases identical to TRBD1. The CDR3 runs 11 residues. CDR1 DFQATT and CDR2 SNEGSKA come from the germline V gene (reference sequence). V trimming: 5 bases; J trimming: 8 bases; junction bases outside the gene matches: 5. Here the CDR3 reads CSAQGGLGYTF. CDR3 in DNA: TGCAGTGCTCAGGGGGGATTGGGCTACACCTTC.

This clone appeared a single time. This chain uses TRBV2 with TRBJ2-7; D uncertain. Trimming cost V 9 bases and J 1 base, with 7 bases left between them. Germline V gene data show CDR1 as SNHLY and CDR2 as FYNNEI. The CDR3 totals 11 residues. This CDR3 is CASAISYEQYF. The CDR3 nucleotides are TGTGCCAGTGCGATATCCTACGAGCAGTACTTC.

The chain links TRBV30 to TRBJ1-1; D gene uncertain. Per the germline V gene, CDR1 is GTSNPN and CDR2 is SVGIG (reference sequence). V dropped 0 bases and J dropped 8 bases, with 10 bases sitting between them. The CDR3 consists of 12 residues. CDR3 loop: CAWSVGGREAFF. The CDR3 bases are TGTGCCTGGAGTGTAGGAGGACGAGAAGCTTTCTTT.

V gene TRBV27 combines with J gene TRBJ1-5; unclear D gene. Germline-derived CDR1 and CDR2 are MNHEY and SMNVEV (reference sequence). Trimming left V 6 bases short and J 3 bases short, with 12 bases between. The CDR3 has 14 amino acids. CDR3 coding DNA: TGTGCCAGCAGCCTGGCGGGGAACAATCAGCCCCAGCATTTT. This encodes CASSLAGNNQPQHF.

This clone was counted between two and nine times. The chain uses TRBV7-2 and TRBJ1-2, with 7 bases matching TRBD1. This CDR3 spans 14 amino acids. Germline lookup yields CDR1 SGHTA and CDR2 FQGNSA. J gave up 4 bases and V 5 bases, and 7 bases lay outside the gene matches. DNA for the CDR3: TGTGCCAGCAGCAGCCCGGGACAGATCTATGGCTACACCTTC. Amino acid sequence: CASSSPGQIYGYTF.

A few counts support this clone. The chain has TRBV29-1 and TRBJ1-2, with a weak D call TRBD1 (6 bases). Germline-derived CDR1 and CDR2 are SQVTM and ANQGSEA. V shed 3 bases and J shed 4 bases, with 9 bases lying between them. The CDR3 runs to 12 residues. CDR3 coding DNA: TGCAGCGTTGAGGACAGTGCCTATGGCTACACCTTC. Protein product: CSVEDSAYGYTF.

This chain uses TRBV7-9 with TRBJ1-1, with a weak D call TRBD1 (6 bases). The CDR3 covers 14 residues. Germline assignment: CDR1 SEHNR and CDR2 FQNEAQ (reference sequence). Trimming removed 5 bases at V and 1 base at J, with 11 bases between. CDR3 residues: CASSPGTTNTEAFF. As DNA, the CDR3 is TGTGCCAGCAGCCCCGGGACAACGAACACTGAAGCTTTCTTT.

The CDR3 spells CASKLGYTF. CDR3 sequence (DNA): TGTGCCAGTAAACTGGGCTACACCTTC. This chain connects TRBV19 to TRBJ1-2; D unresolved. CDR1 and CDR2 (germline): LNHDA, SQIVND (reference sequence). The V and J ends lost 7 bases and 8 bases respectively, with 5 bases between them. The CDR3 sequence is 9 residues long. Full variable domain (rest looked up from reference TRBV19 and TRBJ1-2): DGGITQSPKYLFRKEGQNVTLSCEQNLNHDAMYWYRQDPGQGLRLIYYSQIVNDFQKGDIAEGYSVSREKKESFPLTVTSAQKNPTAFYLCASKLGYTFGSGTRLTVV.

The chain joins TRBV7-3 to TRBJ1-1; D not certain. Germline CDR1 reads SGHTA; CDR2 reads FQGTGA. The length of the CDR3 is 13 residues. Deletions cut 5 bases from V and 1 base from J, with 8 bases between. The CDR3 here is CASSINSNTEAFF. CDR3 nucleotide sequence: TGTGCCAGCAGCATTAACTCGAACACTGAAGCTTTCTTT.

This clone was detected a few times. This chain joins TRBV29-1 and TRBJ1-2; D unresolved. The CDR3 totals 12 residues. Trimming took off 4 bases at V and 4 bases at J, with 10 bases between the two ends. CDR1 and CDR2 from the germline V gene are SQVTM and ANQGSEA. The CDR3, as DNA: TGCAGCGTTGTGGAGGGAGGCTATGGCTACACCTTC. Translating gives CSVVEGGYGYTF.

The V gene is TRBV29-1, the J gene TRBJ1-1; 9 nucleotides match TRBD1. Germline loops: CDR1 SQVTM, CDR2 ANQGSEA. The ends lost 7 bases at V and 1 base at J; junction bases unmatched: 4. The CDR3 spans 13 residues. The CDR3: CSATGGPNTEAFF. The CDR3 DNA reads TGCAGCGCAACAGGGGGCCCGAACACTGAAGCTTTCTTT. Full variable domain (outside the CDR3, taken from reference TRBV29-1 and TRBJ1-1): SAVISQKPSRDICQRGTSLTIQCQVDSQVTMMFWYRQQPGQSLTLIATANQGSEATYESGFVIDKFPISRPNLTFSTLTVSNMSPEDSSIYLCSATGGPNTEAFFGQGTRLTVV.

The chain combines TRBV30 with TRBJ1-2; no clear D gene. CDR1 GTSNPN and CDR2 SVGIG come from the germline V gene (reference sequence). Trimming removed 3 bases at V and 5 bases at J, with 13 bases between. CDR3 size: 13 residues. As DNA, the CDR3 is TGTGCCTGGAGGTCGCTCCGCGCGTATGGCTACACCTTC. Protein product: CAWRSLRAYGYTF.

The chain carries TRBV19 and TRBJ2-2; 8 nucleotides line up with TRBD1. The CDR3 is 14 amino acids. Germline V gene lookup returns CDR1 LNHDA and CDR2 SQIVND (reference sequence). V shed 6 bases, J shed 5 bases, and the junction held 5 bases outside the gene matches. As DNA, the CDR3 is TGTGCCAGTAGGGACAGGGCCGGAACCGGGGAGCTGTTTTTT. This encodes CASRDRAGTGELFF.

This clone occurred a few times. This rearrangement joins TRBV30 to TRBJ1-1, with TRBD1 as a possible D gene (6 bases). This CDR3 spans 14 amino acids. The V gene's germline CDR1 is GTSNPN and CDR2 SVGIG (reference sequence). V was trimmed by 1 base and J by 4 bases, leaving 13 bases between them. The CDR3 sequence: CAWSADRIGTEAFF. The CDR3 nucleotides read TGTGCCTGGAGTGCCGACAGGATTGGCACTGAAGCTTTCTTT.

This clone was recorded a few times. V and J are TRBV9 and TRBJ2-3, with D tentatively TRBD1 or TRBD2 (6 bases each). The CDR3 runs to 16 residues. V lost 3 bases and J lost 2, with 16 bases in between. The V gene's germline CDR1 is SGDLS and CDR2 YYNGEE. The CDR3 DNA reads TGTGCCAGCAGCGATCGACCGGGGGCCCTCACAGATACGCAGTATTTT. As protein: CASSDRPGALTDTQYF.

This clone has just a few counts. The rearrangement links TRBV29-1 to TRBJ2-3; 7 bases map to TRBD1. This CDR3 has 13 residues. Germline assignment: CDR1 SQVTM and CDR2 ANQGSEA. Losses at the gene ends were 7 bases for V and 2 bases for J; bases not matched to a gene: 6. CDR3 protein: CSAGQENTDTQYF. The CDR3 region has the DNA TGCAGCGCCGGACAGGAAAACACAGATACGCAGTATTTT.

This clone was found a few times. The genes are TRBV29-1 and TRBJ1-2, with D possibly TRBD1 on 5 matching bases. CDR3 length: 13 amino acids. With 2 bases removed from V and 7 bases from J, the gap between germline ends came to 14 bases. Germline V gene data show CDR1 as SQVTM and CDR2 as ANQGSEA. The CDR3 loop reads CSVEQGIMGGYTF. CDR3 sequence (DNA): TGCAGCGTTGAACAGGGAATCATGGGTGGCTACACCTTC.

The CDR3, as DNA: TGTGCCAGTGGCACGGGTCAGCCCCAGCATTTT. Translation: CASGTGQPQHF. The chain has TRBV6-1 and TRBJ1-5, with unresolved D. Germline V lookup: CDR1 MNHNS, CDR2 SASEGT. Trimming took 9 bases from V and 6 from J, leaving 9 bases between them. The CDR3 covers 11 residues.

This clone came up a few times. The V gene is TRBV29-1, the J gene TRBJ1-1; unclear D gene. The V end was cut by 6 bases, the J end by 3 bases, with 17 bases between. CDR3 length: 14 residues. CDR1 is SQVTM, CDR2 ANQGSEA, per germline. The CDR3 nucleotides read TGCAGCGTCGCTAACCTCGCCTTGGACACTGAAGCTTTCTTT. It codes for CSVANLALDTEAFF.

This clone turned up a few times. The CDR3 here is CASSLYSAGGLNQPQHF. The CDR3 DNA reads as TGTGCCAGCAGCTTGTATTCGGCAGGGGGCCTAAATCAGCCCCAGCATTTT. V usage is TRBV5-6 and J usage is TRBJ1-5; 8 bases map to TRBD1. There are 17 residues in the CDR3. Germline V gene data show CDR1 as SGHDT and CDR2 as YYEEEE. The V and J ends lost 1 base and 4 bases, in that order; junction bases with no gene match: 10.

This sequence joins TRBV7-8 and TRBJ2-3; D might be TRBD2 (6 bases). Germline V gives CDR1 SGHVS, CDR2 FQNEAQ. CDR3 length: 17 amino acids. V shed 1 base and J shed 1 base, with 15 bases lying between them. CDR3 in DNA: TGTGCCAGCAGCTTAGTTAGGAGGGCCGGGGGCACAGATACGCAGTATTTT. Translating gives CASSLVRRAGGTDTQYF.